The 4 T cell receptor beta chains reported below all come from one sample, sequenced in a study of T cells in Graves' hyperthyroidism and ophthalmopathy. Amplification of TCR beta CDR3 regions was performed using RNA transcripts as template. RT-PCR in the first round (using the HTBI primer set) targeted the TCR CDR3. TCRdb itself ran the multiplex PCR reads through MiXCR, one entry per CDR3 protein. The sample comprises a few hundred thousand distinct CDR3 sequences, 15% to 19% of which are singletons, and around 14% rests with the top ten. Sequencing used blood. These receptors originate from a woman aged 18-30 years with Graves' hyperthyroidism.

This clonotype came up many times. V and J are TRBV2 and TRBJ2-7; 7 bases map to TRBD1. Trimming cost V 7 bases and J 6 bases; bases outside gene matches: 12. Germline-derived CDR1 and CDR2 are SNHLY and FYNNEI. This CDR3 comprises 14 residues. This CDR3 is CASNTGRGLAEQYF. CDR3 nucleotides: TGTGCCAGCAATACTGGCAGGGGGTTAGCCGAGCAGTACTTC.

V gene TRBV12-3 or TRBV12-4 combines with J gene TRBJ1-3; a possible D gene is TRBD1 (6 bases). V gave up 3 bases and J gave up 6 bases, with 18 bases separating them. The CDR3 totals 16 residues. The CDR3 nucleotides read TGTGCCAGCAGTTTTGTTCAGGGGAAGGGTTCAAACACCATATATTTT. It specifies CASSFVQGKGSNTIYF.

The rearrangement joins TRBV6-1 to TRBJ2-2; D perhaps matches TRBD1 (5 bases). Trimming left V 4 bases short and J 2 bases short, with 11 bases between. The length of the CDR3 is 15 residues. Per the germline V gene, CDR1 is MNHNS and CDR2 is SASEGT. The CDR3 sequence is CASSVLTANTGELFF. The CDR3 DNA reads TGTGCCAGCAGTGTCCTGACAGCAAACACCGGGGAGCTGTTTTTT.

The chain couples TRBV19 to TRBJ2-7, with no clear D. Germline loops: CDR1 LNHDA, CDR2 SQIVND (reference sequence). This CDR3 spans 13 amino acids. V gave up 4 bases and J gave up 2 bases, with 9 bases separating them. In DNA, the CDR3 is TGTGCCAGTAGTAGAAAGTCCACCTACGAGCAGTACTTC. Its protein product is CASSRKSTYEQYF.